The present T cell receptor (beta chain) was sequenced within a study of blood T cell repertoires in COVID-19. Generated by immunoSEQ multiplex PCR, the TCRdb table keeps only in-frame clones and is missing some. The sample includes a few hundred thousand clones, around 83% seen only once; the top ten take less than 6%. The germline CDR1 and CDR2 sequences are SGHVS and FNYEAQ. The CDR3 runs to 14 residues. V shed 0 bases, J shed 4 bases, and the junction held 2 bases outside the gene matches. This clonotype originated in a woman between 50 and 59 years old who had recovered from COVID-19. The specimen was PBMCs or T cells enriched from blood (not recorded which). The gene calls are TRBV7-6 and TRBJ1-1, with 7 bases identical to TRBD1. The CDR3 DNA is TGTGCCAGCAGCTTAGCACAGGGGAGCACTGAAGCTTTCTTT. It is translated as CASSLAQGSTEAFF.